Listed below are T cell receptor beta chains from one sample, sequenced in a study of graft-versus-host responses after intestinal transplantation. Measured with immunoSEQ multiplex PCR; TCRdb has only the in-frame clones, and not every one. The sample lists 65,000 to 85,000 clones, roughly 92% seen once, with around 6.7% in the top ten. Specimen: bone marrow, collected roughly 110 weeks after intestinal transplantation. The receptor source for this set is a human patient who received an intestinal transplant, so some T cells may come from the graft donor. CDR3s include the opening cysteine and the closing phenylalanine or tryptophan. D genes are given only for firm matches. Size values are once, few and many counts, or a class for expanded clones, and some rows have none.

CDR3 protein | CDR3 DNA | D gene | V gene | clone size | J gene
CASSFLTGGLSGELFF | TGTGCCAGTAGTTTCCTGACAGGGGGCTTATCCGGGGAGCTGTTTTTT | TRBD1 | TRBV19 | - | TRBJ2-2
CASSDGGTGGEKLFF | TGTGCCAGCAGTGATGGTGGGACAGGGGGTGAAAAACTGTTTTTT | TRBD1 | TRBV2 | - | TRBJ1-4
CASSLDNTRTYNSPLHF | TGTGCCAGCAGCTTAGATAACACCCGCACCTATAATTCACCCCTCCACTTT | - | TRBV11-2 | - | TRBJ1-6
CASSQGTSGRASYEQYF | TGTGCCAGCAGCCAAGGTACAAGCGGACGGGCCTCGTACGAGCAGTACTTC | - | TRBV7-9 | - | TRBJ2-7
CASSLGGDTEAFF | TGTGCCAGCAGCTTGGGGGGCGACACTGAAGCTTTCTTT | - | TRBV5-5 | - | TRBJ1-1
CASSFRGPGTSGGSYEQYF | TGTGCCAGCAGTTTCCGGGGCCCCGGGACTAGCGGGGGCTCCTACGAGCAGTACTTC | TRBD2 | TRBV27 | - | TRBJ2-7
CARDRGPDTGELFF | TGTGCCAGGGACAGGGGGCCGGACACCGGGGAGCTGTTTTTT | TRBD1 | TRBV2 | - | TRBJ2-2
CASSFRPRGHNEQFF | TGTGCCAGCAGCTTTCGGCCCCGAGGACACAATGAGCAGTTCTTC | - | TRBV7-9 | - | TRBJ2-1
CASVGETGLNEQYF | TGTGCCAGCGTGGGGGAGACAGGGCTAAACGAGCAGTACTTC | TRBD1 | TRBV11-2 | - | TRBJ2-7
CASSSTGTETNEQFF | TGCGCCAGCAGTTCGACCGGGACAGAGACTAATGAGCAGTTCTTC | TRBD1 | TRBV5-1 | - | TRBJ2-1
CASSVLDINEKLFF | TGTGCCAGCAGTGTTTTAGATATTAATGAAAAACTGTTTTTT | - | TRBV2 | - | TRBJ1-4
CASSPEGDGPYEQYF | TGTGCCAGCAGCCCAGAAGGGGACGGACCCTACGAGCAGTACTTC | - | TRBV7-9 | - | TRBJ2-7
CASSSRQVGLDQETQYF | TGTGCCAGCAGCTCCCGGCAGGTCGGACTTGATCAAGAGACCCAGTACTTC | - | TRBV13 | - | TRBJ2-5
CASSLEGSGDYEQYF | TGTGCCAGCAGCTTAGAGGGCTCAGGAGACTACGAGCAGTACTTC | - | TRBV7-6 | - | TRBJ2-7
CASSPIHDRKETQYF | TGTGCCAGCAGCCCCATTCATGATAGAAAAGAGACCCAGTACTTC | - | TRBV7-9 | - | TRBJ2-5
CASSFTGPPNTEAFF | TGCGCCAGCAGCTTTACGGGACCTCCGAACACTGAAGCTTTCTTT | - | TRBV5-1 | - | TRBJ1-1
CASSEAGYTQYF | TGTGCCAGCAGTGAAGCTGGTTATACGCAGTATTTT | - | TRBV6-1 | - | TRBJ2-3
CASSLGNTGELFF | TGTGCCAGCAGCTTAGGTAACACCGGGGAGCTGTTTTTT | - | TRBV7-9 | - | TRBJ2-2
CASSYGEDYEQYF | TGTGCCAGCAGTTACGGGGAGGACTACGAGCAGTACTTC | - | TRBV6-5 | - | TRBJ2-7
CASSQTSGGNTGELFF | TGTGCCAGCAGCCAAACTAGCGGGGGGAACACCGGGGAGCTGTTTTTT | TRBD2 | TRBV4-2 | - | TRBJ2-2
CASSSDREDYGYTF | TGTGCCAGCTCATCGGACAGGGAGGACTATGGCTACACCTTC | TRBD1 | TRBV18 | - | TRBJ1-2
CASSQRPGLAMSDTQYF | TGTGCCAGCAGCCAACGACCGGGACTAGCAATGTCAGATACGCAGTATTTT | TRBD2 | TRBV4-2 | - | TRBJ2-3
CASSIRLAGDTQYF | TGTGCCAGCAGTATACGACTAGCCGGGGATACGCAGTATTTT | TRBD2 | TRBV6-6 | - | TRBJ2-3
CASSREGGEQYF | TGTGCCAGTAGTAGGGAGGGTGGCGAGCAGTACTTC | TRBD2 | TRBV19 | few | TRBJ2-7
CASSRQRGLLEGNEQFF | TGTGCCAGCAGCCGCCAGAGAGGCTTATTGGAAGGCAATGAGCAGTTCTTC | - | TRBV7-2 | - | TRBJ2-1
CASSRQGAGETQYF | TGTGCCAGCAGTCGACAGGGGGCGGGGGAGACCCAGTACTTC | TRBD1 | TRBV6-5 | - | TRBJ2-5
CSVEDLSKARRGADTQYF | TGCAGCGTTGAAGATTTGTCGAAGGCGAGACGTGGGGCAGATACGCAGTATTTT | - | TRBV29-1 | - | TRBJ2-3
CASSLEGTSYNSPLHF | TGTGCCAGCAGCTTAGAAGGGACGTCCTATAATTCACCCCTCCACTTT | - | TRBV13 | once | TRBJ1-6
CARVRADGRGEQFF | TGTGCCAGGGTGAGGGCCGACGGACGGGGTGAGCAGTTCTTC | - | TRBV19 | - | TRBJ2-1
CASSEGATNEKLFF | TGTGCCAGCAGTGAGGGTGCAACTAATGAAAAACTGTTTTTT | - | TRBV6-1 | - | TRBJ1-4
CASSVRVSSPLHF | TGTGCCAGCAGCGTGAGGGTCTCTTCACCCCTCCACTTT | - | TRBV25-1 | - | TRBJ1-6
CASSYSGTGRDEQYF | TGTGCCAGCAGTTACTCTGGGACAGGGAGAGACGAGCAGTACTTC | TRBD1 | TRBV6-5 | - | TRBJ2-7
CASIYGQRSTDTQYF | TGTGCCAGCATCTATGGACAGCGTAGCACAGATACGCAGTATTTT | - | TRBV6-7 | - | TRBJ2-3
CASSLEGSQETQYF | TGCGCCAGCAGCTTGGAAGGGTCGCAAGAGACCCAGTACTTC | - | TRBV5-1 | - | TRBJ2-5
CASGYHAGEQFF | TGTGCTAGTGGTTACCATGCCGGTGAGCAGTTCTTC | - | TRBV12-5 | - | TRBJ2-1
CASSGERYEQYF | TGTGCCAGCAGTGGGGAGCGGTACGAGCAGTACTTC | - | TRBV2 | once | TRBJ2-7
CASGSQREQYF | TGTGCTAGTGGTTCACAGCGGGAGCAGTACTTC | - | TRBV12-5 | once | TRBJ2-7